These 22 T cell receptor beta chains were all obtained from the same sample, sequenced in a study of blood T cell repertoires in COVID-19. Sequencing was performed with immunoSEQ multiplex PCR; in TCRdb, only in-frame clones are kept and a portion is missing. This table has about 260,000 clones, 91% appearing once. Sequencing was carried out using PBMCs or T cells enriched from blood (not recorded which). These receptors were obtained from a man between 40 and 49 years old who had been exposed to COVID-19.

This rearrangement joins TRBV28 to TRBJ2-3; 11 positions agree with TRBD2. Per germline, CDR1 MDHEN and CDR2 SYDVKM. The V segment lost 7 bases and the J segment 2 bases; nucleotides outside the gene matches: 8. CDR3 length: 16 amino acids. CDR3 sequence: CASIALTSGTTDTQYF. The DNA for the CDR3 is TGTGCCAGCATCGCCCTGACTAGCGGGACCACAGATACGCAGTATTTT.

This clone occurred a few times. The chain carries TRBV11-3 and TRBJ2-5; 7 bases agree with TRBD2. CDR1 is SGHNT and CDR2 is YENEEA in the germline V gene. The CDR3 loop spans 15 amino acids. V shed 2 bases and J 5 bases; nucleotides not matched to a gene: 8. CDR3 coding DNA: TGTGCCAGCAGCTTAATTAGCGGGCAGAGGGAGACCCAGTACTTC. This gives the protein CASSLISGQRETQYF.

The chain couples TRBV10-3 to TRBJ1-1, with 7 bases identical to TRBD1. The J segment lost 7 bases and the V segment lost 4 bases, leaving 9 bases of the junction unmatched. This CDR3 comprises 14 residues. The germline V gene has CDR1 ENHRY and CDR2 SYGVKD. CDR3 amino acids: CAISGVQGSGEAFF. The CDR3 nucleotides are TGTGCCATCAGTGGGGTACAGGGGTCGGGTGAAGCTTTCTTT.

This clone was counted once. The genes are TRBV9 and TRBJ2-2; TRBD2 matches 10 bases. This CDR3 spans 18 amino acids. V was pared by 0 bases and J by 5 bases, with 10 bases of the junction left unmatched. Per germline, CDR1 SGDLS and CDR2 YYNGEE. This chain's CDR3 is CASSVAIRDSGRTGELFF. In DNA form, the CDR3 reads TGTGCCAGCAGCGTAGCCATAAGGGATAGCGGGAGGACCGGGGAGCTGTTTTTT.

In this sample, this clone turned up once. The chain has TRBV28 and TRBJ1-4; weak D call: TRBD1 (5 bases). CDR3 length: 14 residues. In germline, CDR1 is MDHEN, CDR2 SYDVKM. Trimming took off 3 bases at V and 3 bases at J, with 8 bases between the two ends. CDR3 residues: CASSLSGSNEKLFF. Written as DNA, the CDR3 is TGTGCCAGCAGTTTGTCAGGGTCTAATGAAAAACTGTTTTTT.

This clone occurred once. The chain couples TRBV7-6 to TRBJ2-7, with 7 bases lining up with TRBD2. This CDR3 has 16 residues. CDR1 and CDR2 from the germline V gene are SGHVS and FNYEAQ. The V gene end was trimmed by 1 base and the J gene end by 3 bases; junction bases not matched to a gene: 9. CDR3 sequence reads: CASSLGASGTNYEQYF. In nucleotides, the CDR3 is TGTGCCAGCAGCTTAGGGGCTAGCGGAACCAACTACGAGCAGTACTTC. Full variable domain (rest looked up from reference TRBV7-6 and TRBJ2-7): GAGVSQSPRYKVTKRGQDVALRCDPISGHVSLYWYRQALGQGPEFLTYFNYEAQQDKSGLPNDRFSAERPEGSISTLTIQRTEQRDSAMYRCASSLGASGTNYEQYFGPGTRLTVT.

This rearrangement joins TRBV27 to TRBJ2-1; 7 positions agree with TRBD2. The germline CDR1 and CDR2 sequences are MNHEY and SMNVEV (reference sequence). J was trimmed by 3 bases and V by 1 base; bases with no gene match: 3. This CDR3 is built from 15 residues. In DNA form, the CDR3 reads TGTGCCAGCAGTTTATTGCTAGCGGACTACAATGAGCAGTTCTTC. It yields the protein CASSLLLADYNEQFF.

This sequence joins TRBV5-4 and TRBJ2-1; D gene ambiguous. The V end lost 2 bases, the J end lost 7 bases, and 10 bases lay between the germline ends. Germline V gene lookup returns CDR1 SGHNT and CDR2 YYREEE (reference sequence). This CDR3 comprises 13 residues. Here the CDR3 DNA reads TGTGCCAGCAGCTTATCTAGTATAAATGAGCAGTTCTTC. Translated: CASSLSSINEQFF.

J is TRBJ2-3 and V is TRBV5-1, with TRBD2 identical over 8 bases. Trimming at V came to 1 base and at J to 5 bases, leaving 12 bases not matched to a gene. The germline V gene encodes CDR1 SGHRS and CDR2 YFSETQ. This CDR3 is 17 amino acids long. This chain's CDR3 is CASSLSLLGGRRDTQYF. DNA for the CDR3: TGCGCCAGCAGCTTGTCGCTCCTCGGCGGGAGGAGAGATACGCAGTATTTT.

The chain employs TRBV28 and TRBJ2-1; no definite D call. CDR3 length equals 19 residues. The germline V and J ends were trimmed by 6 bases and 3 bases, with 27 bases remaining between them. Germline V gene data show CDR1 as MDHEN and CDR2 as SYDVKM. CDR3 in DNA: TGTGCCAGCAGGAAATTTGGAATTGGGCTCCTCTCATTCTACAATGAGCAGTTCTTC. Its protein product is CASRKFGIGLLSFYNEQFF.

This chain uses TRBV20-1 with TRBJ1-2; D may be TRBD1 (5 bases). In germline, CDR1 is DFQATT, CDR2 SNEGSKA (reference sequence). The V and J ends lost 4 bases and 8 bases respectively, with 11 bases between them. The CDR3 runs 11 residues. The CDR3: CSANVGGGYTF. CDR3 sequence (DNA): TGCAGTGCTAACGTCGGGGGGGGCTACACCTTC.

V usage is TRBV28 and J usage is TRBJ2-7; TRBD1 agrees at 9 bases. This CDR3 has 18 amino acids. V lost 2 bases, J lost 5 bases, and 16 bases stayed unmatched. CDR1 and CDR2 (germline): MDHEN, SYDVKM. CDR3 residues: CASSLRSYRDREKNEQYF. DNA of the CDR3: TGTGCCAGCAGTTTACGCTCGTACCGGGACAGGGAGAAAAACGAGCAGTACTTC.

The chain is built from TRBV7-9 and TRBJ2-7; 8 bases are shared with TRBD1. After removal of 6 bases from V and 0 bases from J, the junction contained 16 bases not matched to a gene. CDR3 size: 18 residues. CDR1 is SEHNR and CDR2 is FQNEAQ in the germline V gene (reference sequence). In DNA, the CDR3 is TGTGCCAGCAGTCCAGTGTCTCCGGGACAGGCTATCTCCTACGAGCAGTACTTC. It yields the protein CASSPVSPGQAISYEQYF.

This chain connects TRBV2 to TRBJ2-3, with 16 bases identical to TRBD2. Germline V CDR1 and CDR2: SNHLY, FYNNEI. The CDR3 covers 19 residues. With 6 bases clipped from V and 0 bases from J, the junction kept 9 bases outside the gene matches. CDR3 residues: CASRMGLAGGLDSTDTQYF. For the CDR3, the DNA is TGTGCCAGCAGAATGGGACTAGCGGGAGGGCTAGACAGCACAGATACGCAGTATTTT.

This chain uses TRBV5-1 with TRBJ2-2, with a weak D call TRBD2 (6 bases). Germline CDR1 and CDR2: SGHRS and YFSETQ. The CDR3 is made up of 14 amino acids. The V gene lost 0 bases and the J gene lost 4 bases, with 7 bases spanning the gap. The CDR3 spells CASSLDGGTGELFF. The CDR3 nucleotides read TGCGCCAGCAGCTTGGACGGGGGCACCGGGGAGCTGTTTTTT.

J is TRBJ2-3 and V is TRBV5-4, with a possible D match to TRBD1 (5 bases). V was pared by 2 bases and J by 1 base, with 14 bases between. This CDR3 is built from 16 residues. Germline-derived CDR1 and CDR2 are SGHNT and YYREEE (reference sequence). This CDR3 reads CASSFLLTVGTDTQYF. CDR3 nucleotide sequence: TGTGCCAGCAGCTTTTTGTTGACAGTGGGCACAGATACGCAGTATTTT.

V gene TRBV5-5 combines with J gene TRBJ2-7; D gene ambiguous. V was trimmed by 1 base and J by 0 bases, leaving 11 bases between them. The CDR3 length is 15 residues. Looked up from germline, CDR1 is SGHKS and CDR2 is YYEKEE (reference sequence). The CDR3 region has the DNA TGTGCCAGCAGCTTGCGGTCCGAAAGCTCCTACGAGCAGTACTTC. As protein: CASSLRSESSYEQYF.

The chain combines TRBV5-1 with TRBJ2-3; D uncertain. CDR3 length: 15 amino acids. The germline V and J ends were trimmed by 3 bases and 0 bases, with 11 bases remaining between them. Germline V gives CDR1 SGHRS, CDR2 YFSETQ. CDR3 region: CASSSRTYSTDTQYF. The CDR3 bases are TGCGCCAGCAGCTCTCGAACCTATAGCACAGATACGCAGTATTTT.

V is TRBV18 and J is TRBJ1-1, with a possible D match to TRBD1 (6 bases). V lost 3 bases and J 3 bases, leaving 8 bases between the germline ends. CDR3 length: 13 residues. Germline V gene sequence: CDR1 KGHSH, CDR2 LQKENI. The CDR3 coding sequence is TGTGCCAGCTCACCTAGGACAGACACTGAAGCTTTCTTT. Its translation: CASSPRTDTEAFF.

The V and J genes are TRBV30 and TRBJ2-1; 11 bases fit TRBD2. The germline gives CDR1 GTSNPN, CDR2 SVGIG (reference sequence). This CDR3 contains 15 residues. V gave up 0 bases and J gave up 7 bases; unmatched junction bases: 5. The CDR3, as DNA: TGTGCCTGGAGTGTAGTAGCGGGAGGGCATAATGAGCAGTTCTTC. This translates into CAWSVVAGGHNEQFF.

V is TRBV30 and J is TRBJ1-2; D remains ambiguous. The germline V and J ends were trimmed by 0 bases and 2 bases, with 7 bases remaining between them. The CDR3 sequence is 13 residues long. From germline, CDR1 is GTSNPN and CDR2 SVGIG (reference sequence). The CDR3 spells CAWSVERNYGYTF. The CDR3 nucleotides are TGTGCCTGGAGTGTAGAGAGAAACTATGGCTACACCTTC.

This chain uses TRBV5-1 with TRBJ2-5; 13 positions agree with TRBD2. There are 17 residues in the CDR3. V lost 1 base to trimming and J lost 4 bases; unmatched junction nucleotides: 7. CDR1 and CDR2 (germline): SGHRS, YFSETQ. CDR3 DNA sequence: TGCGCCAGCAGCTTGTGGACTAGCGGGAGTTTTGGAGAGACCCAGTACTTC. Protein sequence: CASSLWTSGSFGETQYF.